What follows are 3 T cell receptor beta chains derived from one specimen sequenced in a study of Tregs in tolerant kidney transplant recipients (dated by TCRdb to about 2019). The antigens these receptors bind are not known. Library preparation employed the immunoSEQ multiplex PCR assay. TCRdb's version of the immuneACCESS table is confined to in-frame rearrangements and falls short of the full clone set. An unresolved V gene accounts for under half of the shortfall where checked; the remainder is of unknown origin. This sample has 8,000 or so clones in its table, and roughly 34% of those were observed once. The ten biggest clones cover about 5.8% of the sample. The intended sense of this specimen's time point label: blood sample drawn before combined kidney and bone marrow transplant. In bulk CFSE mixed lymphocyte reactions, CFSE-labeled recipient PBMCs were cocultured with irradiated donor PBMCs for less than seven days, then stained for CD3/CD4/CD8 and FACS-sorted.

This sample comprised CD8+ T cells from blood cultured with allogeneic cells, obtained before the transplant. These receptor sequences come from a human patient who received a combined kidney and bone marrow transplant.

This CDR3 reads CASSPESIYGYTF. The CDR3, as DNA: TGTGCCAGCAGCCCGGAGTCCATCTATGGCTACACCTTC. The chain carries TRBV7-2 and TRBJ1-2; D not certain. The CDR3 is 13 amino acids. V lost 5 bases, J lost 4 bases, and 11 bases lay in between. Per germline, CDR1 SGHTA and CDR2 FQGNSA. Full variable domain (rest looked up from reference TRBV7-2 and TRBJ1-2): GAGVSQSPSNKVTEKGKDVELRCDPISGHTALYWYRQSLGQGLEFLIYFQGNSAPDKSGLPSDRFSAERTGGSVSTLTIQRTQQEDSAVYLCASSPESIYGYTFGSGTRLTVV.

The chain recombines TRBV29-1 with TRBJ2-3; weak D call: TRBD1 (6 bases). This CDR3 region has 13 residues. Trimming removed 4 bases at V and 4 bases at J, with 12 bases between. Germline values: CDR1 SQVTM, CDR2 ANQGSEA. The CDR3 DNA sequence: TGCAGCGTTGTCACCAGGGGTTCAGATACGCAGTATTTT. Its translation is CSVVTRGSDTQYF.

This clone showed up just a few times. This chain joins TRBV9 and TRBJ2-7; 11 bases fit TRBD2. Trimming at V came to 2 bases and at J to 4 bases, leaving 5 bases not matched to a gene. CDR1 and CDR2 from the germline V gene are SGDLS and YYNGEE. The CDR3 is 15 residues long. CDR3 residues: CASSVTSGSGYEQYF. CDR3 bases: TGTGCCAGCAGCGTCACTAGCGGGAGTGGATACGAGCAGTACTTC.